This T cell receptor (beta chain) was captured in a study of OX40 agonist ivuxolimab in advanced cancers. Overall study context: Patients were 65% to 85% male with ages roughly 20 to 85, mean approximately 58. Study-wide results and limits: Dosing at 0.1 to 3.0 mg/kg was accompanied by clonal expansion of CD4+ and CD8+ blood T cells by week 6. The average count of expanded clones was higher among CD8+ T cells than among CD4+.

This CDR3 comprises 14 residues. The V end was cut by 0 bases, the J end by 7 bases, with 10 bases between. Per germline, CDR1 MNHNY and CDR2 SVGAGI (reference sequence). Clones were read by immunoSEQ multiplex PCR, and TCRdb kept only the in-frame ones, dropping some. This table has about 110,000 clones, roughly nine tenths appearing once. Patients were ineligible given autoimmune disease history or systemic immunosuppression. For this clone: Its antigen is currently unknown.

This specimen was CD4+ or CD8+ T cells sorted from blood, taken in a trial of the OX40 agonist ivuxolimab. The rearrangement uses TRBV6-6 and TRBJ1-5; D remains ambiguous. The TCR comes from an adult with an advanced solid tumor such as melanoma, head and neck, liver or kidney cancer. The CDR3 region has the DNA TGTGCCAGCAGTTACTCGGCTTTGGCCCAGCCCCAGCATTTT. The encoded protein is CASSYSALAQPQHF.